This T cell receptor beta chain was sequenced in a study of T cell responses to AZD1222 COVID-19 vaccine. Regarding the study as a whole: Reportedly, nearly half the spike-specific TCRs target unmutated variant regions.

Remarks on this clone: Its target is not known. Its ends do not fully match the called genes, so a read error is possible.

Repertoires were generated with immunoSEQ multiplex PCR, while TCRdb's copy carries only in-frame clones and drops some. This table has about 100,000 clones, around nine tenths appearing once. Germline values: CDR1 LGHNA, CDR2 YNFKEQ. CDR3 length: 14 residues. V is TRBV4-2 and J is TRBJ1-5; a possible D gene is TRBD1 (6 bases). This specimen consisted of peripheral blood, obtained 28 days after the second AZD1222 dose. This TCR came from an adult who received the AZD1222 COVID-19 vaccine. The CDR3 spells CASSKDRTNQPQHF. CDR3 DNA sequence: TGTGCCAGCAGCAAAGACAGGACTAATCAGCCCCAGCATTTT.